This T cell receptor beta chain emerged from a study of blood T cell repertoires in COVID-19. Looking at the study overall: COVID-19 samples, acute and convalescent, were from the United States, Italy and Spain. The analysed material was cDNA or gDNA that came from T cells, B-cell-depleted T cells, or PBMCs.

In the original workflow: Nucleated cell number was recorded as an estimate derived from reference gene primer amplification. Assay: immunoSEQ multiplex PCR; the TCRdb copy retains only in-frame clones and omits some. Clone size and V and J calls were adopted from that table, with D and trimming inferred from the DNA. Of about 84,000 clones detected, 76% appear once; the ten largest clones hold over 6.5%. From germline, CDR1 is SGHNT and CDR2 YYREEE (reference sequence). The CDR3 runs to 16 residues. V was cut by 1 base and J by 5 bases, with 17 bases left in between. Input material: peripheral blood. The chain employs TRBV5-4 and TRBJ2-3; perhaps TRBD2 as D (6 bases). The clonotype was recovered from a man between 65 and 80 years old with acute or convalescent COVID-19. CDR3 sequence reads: CASSLIPGEIGDTQYF. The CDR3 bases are TGTGCCAGCAGCTTGATACCGGGAGAGATTGGAGATACGCAGTATTTT. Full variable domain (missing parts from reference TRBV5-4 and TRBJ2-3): ETGVTQSPTHLIKTRGQQVTLRCSSQSGHNTVSWYQQALGQGPQFIFQYYREEENGRGNFPPRFSGLQFPNYSSELNVNALELDDSALYLCASSLIPGEIGDTQYFGPGTRLTVL.